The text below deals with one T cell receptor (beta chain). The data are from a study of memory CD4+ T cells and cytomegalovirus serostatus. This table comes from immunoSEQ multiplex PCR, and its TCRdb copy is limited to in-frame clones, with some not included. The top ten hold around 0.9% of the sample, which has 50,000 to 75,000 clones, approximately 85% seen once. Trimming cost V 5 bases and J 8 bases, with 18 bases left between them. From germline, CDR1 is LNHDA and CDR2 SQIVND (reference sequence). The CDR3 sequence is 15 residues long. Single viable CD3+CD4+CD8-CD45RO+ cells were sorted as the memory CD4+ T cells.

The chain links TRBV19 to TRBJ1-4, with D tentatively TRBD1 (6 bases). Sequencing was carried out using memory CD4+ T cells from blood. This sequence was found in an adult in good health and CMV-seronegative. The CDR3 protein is CASSDRTDPSEKLFF. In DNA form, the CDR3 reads TGTGCCAGTAGTGACCGGACAGACCCCAGCGAAAAACTGTTTTTT.